The T cell receptor beta chain under discussion was sequenced for a study of blood T cell repertoires in COVID-19 (TCRdb year 2020). Describing the broader study: The collaborator samples originated in the United States, Italy and Spain and spanned the acute and convalescent phases of COVID-19. Samples came from the ongoing ImmuneRACE study (first 160 participants) plus 1,254 subjects from 6 global collaborators. Sample metadata almost always included a de-identified subject ID, COVID-19 status, age in years and sex. The repertoires were released in a freely available public database intended as a resource for research on the immune response to SARS-CoV-2. Subjects who had been exposed to COVID-19, were actively infected with it, or had recovered from it provided the deeply sampled blood TCRbeta repertoires that made up the dataset. The material from the prospective study consisted of cDNA or gDNA derived from T cells, B-cell-depleted T cells, or PBMCs. HLA class I and class II types, where available, came from metadata supplied by the sample provider rather than from assay-based typing.

The CDR3 numbers 14 residues from cysteine through phenylalanine. The CDR3 DNA has 42 bases and is translated from base 1. V is trimmed back by 4 bases and J by 5 bases, and the junction contains 6 bases that no gene match accounts for. The germline V gene yields SGHDT for CDR1 and YYEEEE for CDR2. TCRbeta CDR3 regions were amplified from genomic DNA by means of the immunoSEQ Assay, a bias-controlled multiplex PCR. The published analysis was carried out like this. The number of nucleated cells in each sample was estimated by amplification of reference gene primers within the assay. To quantify the absolute abundance of each unique TCRbeta CDR3 rearrangement, sequence reads were collapsed and filtered. For each sample, productive Simpson clonality was calculated as the square root of Simpson's diversity index across productive rearrangements. TCRdb re-hosts the immuneACCESS table, in-frame sequences only. Its copies lack some clones; in the studies checked, an unresolved V gene accounts for under half of them, and the cause for the rest is not known. The DNA was the basis for D and trimming; V, J and clone size are from that table. Present in this sample are approximately 300,000 clones, 87% of which were seen just once. Roughly 5.2% of the sample rests with the top ten.

The investigation overall reported the following: The amount of clinical and demographic metadata varied by source and participant and was provided uncurated.

Notes on this clone: Its antigen is not yet known. It has no much larger one-base neighbor in the sample; base qualities were not kept.

In the prospective study, participants were 18 to 89 years old, resided in 24 geographic areas of the United States, and were enrolled through a virtual design. In the prospective study, cohorts were assigned on the basis of participant-reported clinical history obtained from a screening survey and a study questionnaire. Recovered participants in ImmuneRACE Cohort 3 were defined by two consecutive negative NP/OP PCR tests, clearance by a healthcare professional, or resolution of symptoms. Each participant in the prospective study had whole blood, serum and a nasopharyngeal or oropharyngeal swab collected by mobile phlebotomists. Prospective study participants could optionally give additional blood draws and questionnaires over an approximately 2-month period. Prospective study blood samples were shipped either frozen or at room temperature before DNA extraction.

The TCR comes from a woman in her twenties or thirties who had recovered from COVID-19. The rearrangement combines TRBV5-6 with TRBJ1-5, with 7 bases in between that match TRBD1. The material sequenced was PBMCs or T cells enriched from blood (not recorded which). The CDR3 region: CASSGRDSYQPQHF. The sequenced DNA: TGTGCCAGCAGCGGCCGGGACAGTTATCAGCCCCAGCATTTT.